The T cell receptor beta chain described here comes from a study of cytomegalovirus exposure and HLA in healthy donors. Findings and limits, study-wide: Another analysis was done later, and it associated around 15,000 TCR beta sequences with HLA alleles at 0.05 false discovery rate.

A remark on this clone: Its antigen is undetermined.

The PCR made use of 60 Vbeta and 13 Jbeta primers. Sequencing used immunoSEQ multiplex PCR; TCRdb keeps in-frame clones, though not all of them. The sample holds about 100,000 clones, roughly 88% seen once. The germline V gene has CDR1 SEHNR and CDR2 FQNEAQ (reference sequence). This CDR3 spans 16 amino acids. Trimming took 1 base from V and 4 from J; bases not matched to a gene: 5. The donors gave bone marrow, and they were healthy. Donors were ostensibly healthy at sampling, although undocumented immune exposures were probable. The sequence came from a woman between 18 and 29 years old in good health and CMV-seronegative. V usage is TRBV7-9 and J usage is TRBJ2-1; TRBD2 matches 9 bases. The sequenced sample consisted of PBMCs. The CDR3 sequence: CASSLVRSGGYNEQFF. The CDR3 bases are TGTGCCAGCAGCTTAGTTCGGAGCGGGGGGTACAATGAGCAGTTCTTC.